This T cell receptor (beta chain) was observed in a study of regulatory T cells in long-lasting Graves disease. CDR3-region Arm-PCR and iRepertoire HTBI primers produced the TCR beta libraries. MiXCR was run by TCRdb on the multiplex PCR reads, yielding one entry per CDR3 protein. The data contain a few hundred thousand distinct CDR3 sequences, roughly a quarter of them singletons. Study-level points and caveats: Since the sample size was small, accuracy may have been reduced. Favored usage of TRBV28, TRBJ1-2 and TRBJ2-5 was recorded in persistent disease. Sampling was limited to peripheral blood rather than thyroid tissue.

This CDR3 spans 18 amino acids. The germline V gene encodes CDR1 SGHAT and CDR2 FQNNGV. V shed 2 bases, J shed 0 bases, and the junction held 9 bases outside the gene matches. Described time point: persistent/refractory GD, antithyroid drugs over 5 years with positive TRAb. The authors made the TCR library using RNA they extracted from PBMCs. This clonotype was observed a few times. As yet, its antigen is unknown. This clonotype originated in a female donor with Graves disease. The chain is built from TRBV11-2 and TRBJ2-2; TRBD2 agrees at 7 bases. Sequences were derived from peripheral blood mononuclear cells (PBMCs), sampled when the disease was refractory, from a patient treated with antithyroid drugs. In DNA form, the CDR3 reads TGTGCCAGCAGCTTATGGGGGAGGGCCCATTCGAACACCGGGGAGCTGTTTTTT. Residues: CASSLWGRAHSNTGELFF.